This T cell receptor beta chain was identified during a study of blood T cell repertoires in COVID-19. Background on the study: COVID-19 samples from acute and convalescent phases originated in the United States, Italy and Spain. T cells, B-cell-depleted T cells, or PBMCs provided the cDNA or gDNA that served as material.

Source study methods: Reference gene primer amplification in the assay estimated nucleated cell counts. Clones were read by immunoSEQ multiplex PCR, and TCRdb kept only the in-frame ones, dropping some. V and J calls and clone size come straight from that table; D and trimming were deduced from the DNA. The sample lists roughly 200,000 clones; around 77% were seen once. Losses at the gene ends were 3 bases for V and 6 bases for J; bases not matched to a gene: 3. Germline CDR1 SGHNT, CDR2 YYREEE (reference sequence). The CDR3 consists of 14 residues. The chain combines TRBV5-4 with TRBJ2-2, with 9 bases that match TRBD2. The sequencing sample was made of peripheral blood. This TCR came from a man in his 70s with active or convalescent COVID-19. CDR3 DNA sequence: TGTGCCAGCAGCTGGACTAGCGAAGCCGGGGAGCTGTTTTTT. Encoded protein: CASSWTSEAGELFF. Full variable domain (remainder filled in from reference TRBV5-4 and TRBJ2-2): ETGVTQSPTHLIKTRGQQVTLRCSSQSGHNTVSWYQQALGQGPQFIFQYYREEENGRGNFPPRFSGLQFPNYSSELNVNALELDDSALYLCASSWTSEAGELFFGEGSRLTVL.